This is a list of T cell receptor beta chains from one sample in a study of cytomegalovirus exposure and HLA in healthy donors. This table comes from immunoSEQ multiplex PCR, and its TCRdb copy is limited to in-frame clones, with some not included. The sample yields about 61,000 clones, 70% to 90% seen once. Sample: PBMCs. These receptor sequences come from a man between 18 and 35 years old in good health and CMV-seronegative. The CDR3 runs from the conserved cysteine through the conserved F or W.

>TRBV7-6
CASSPTEIEQYF
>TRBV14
CASSHAQGVLYEQYF
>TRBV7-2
CASSPRDRVPTEAFF
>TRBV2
CASSALKGGGADEQFF
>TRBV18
CASSPPHRVGTEAFF
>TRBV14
CASSPRDRSYEQYF
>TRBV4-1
CASSHATGGGSNQPQHF
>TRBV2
CASSPDSNYGYTF
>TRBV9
CASSPRGAGETDTQYF
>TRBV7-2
CASSLDRTSGGAGELFF
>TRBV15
CATRDVGGGNSPLHF
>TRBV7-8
CASSPGQGRNEKLFF
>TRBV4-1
CASSQDDTSGRQPQHF
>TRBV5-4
CASSPAGGGRDSPLHF
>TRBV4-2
CASSQDWASEGEQFF
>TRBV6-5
CASGTGGYSGNTIYF
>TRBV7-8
CASSLGPQAVETQYF
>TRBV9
CASSGSSYNEQFF
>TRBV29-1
CSVLLTEGSPLHF
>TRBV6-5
CASSYSRDRGQYEQYF
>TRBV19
CATTGSRHTIYF
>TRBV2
CASSPRTGTGFYQPQHF
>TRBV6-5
CASSSRRAEVRGYTF
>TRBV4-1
CASSQAEGGRQPQHF
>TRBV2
CASSASLDRANSPLHF
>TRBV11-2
CASSFQDRGPDGYTF
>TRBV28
CASSSLGEGSEKLFF
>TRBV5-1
CASSPGDSTYEQYF
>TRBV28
CASSLRTGATGELFF
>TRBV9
CASSVVGATGELFF
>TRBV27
CASSSIGLKETQYF
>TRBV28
CASSSTGEAFGNSPLHF
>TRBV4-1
CASSIVAGLDNEQFF
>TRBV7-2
CASSLTPQGTQYF
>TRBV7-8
CASSPRDRGTYGYTF
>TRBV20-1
CSASPGDEQYF
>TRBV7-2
CASSQSGFADYGYTF
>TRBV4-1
CASSQDSPPSGIIF
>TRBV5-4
CASSLDSYGYTF
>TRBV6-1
CASRGRQGSQPQHF
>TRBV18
CASSPRTVREGNTEAFF
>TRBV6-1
CASSDSGEDGYTF
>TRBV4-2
CASSQDAAGGGSPLHF